Below are 8 T cell receptor beta chains sequenced from a single sample in a study of T cell changes during pregnancy in multiple sclerosis. TCRdb's table, derived via immunoSEQ multiplex PCR, lists solely in-frame clones and lacks some. This sample carries roughly 110,000 clones, 85% to 95% of them seen once, and the ten largest clones take just under 0.8%. Sequenced here: peripheral blood, sampled in the third trimester of pregnancy. These receptors all come from a female donor in good health, enrolled as a control in a pregnancy study.

The J gene is TRBJ1-2, the V gene TRBV9; TRBD1 is a possible D gene (5 bases). V shed 4 bases and J shed 0 bases, with 13 bases lying between them. The CDR3 runs 15 residues. Germline V lookup: CDR1 SGDLS, CDR2 YYNGEE. The CDR3 DNA reads as TGTGCCAGCAGCACTATAGACAGACCTAACTATGGCTACACCTTC. Its protein is CASSTIDRPNYGYTF.

CDR3 bases: TGTGCCAGCAGCTCGGACAGCGTTCAGTACTTC. Translating it yields CASSSDSVQYF. The chain combines TRBV7-2 with TRBJ2-4; TRBD1 is a possible D gene (6 bases). The CDR3 runs 11 residues. Looked up from germline, CDR1 is SGHTA and CDR2 is FQGNSA. Trimming removed 4 bases from V and 11 bases from J, with 9 bases in between.

The genes are TRBV25-1 and TRBJ1-4; D ambiguous. From germline, CDR1 is MGHDK and CDR2 SYGVNS. The CDR3 has 13 amino acids. V lost 8 bases, J lost 7 bases, and 14 bases lay in between. The CDR3 spells CASRSISGEKLFF. The CDR3 DNA reads TGTGCCAGCCGGAGCATCTCGGGTGAAAAACTGTTTTTT.

This chain links TRBV7-7 with TRBJ2-1; D may be TRBD1 (5 bases). This CDR3 is built from 14 residues. Between the trimmed V and J ends, which lost 5 bases and 7 bases, there was a span of 15 bases. The germline gives CDR1 SSHAT, CDR2 FNYEAQ (reference sequence). In DNA form, the CDR3 reads TGTGCCAGCAGCACGAGGCAGGGCAGGAATGAGCAGTTCTTC. This sequence encodes CASSTRQGRNEQFF.

The chain joins TRBV5-6 to TRBJ2-7, with D perhaps TRBD1 (5 bases). The V end lost 2 bases, the J end lost 2 bases, and 11 bases lay between the germline ends. Germline lookup yields CDR1 SGHDT and CDR2 YYEEEE. This CDR3 is built from 14 residues. The CDR3 spells CASSLSDSPYEQYF. Here the CDR3 DNA reads TGTGCCAGCAGCTTAAGCGACAGTCCCTACGAGCAGTACTTC.

This clone was found once. The chain joins TRBV18 to TRBJ1-2; D might be TRBD1 (6 bases). The CDR3 length is 17 residues. CDR1 and CDR2 from the germline V gene are KGHSH and LQKENI. V lost 4 bases and J 1 base, leaving 19 bases between the germline ends. Written as DNA, the CDR3 is TGTGCCAGCTCACTGACAGGCGATATACAGCGTAACTATGGCTACACCTTC. Protein: CASSLTGDIQRNYGYTF. Complete variable domain (other parts from reference TRBV18 and TRBJ1-2): NAGVMQNPRHLVRRRGQEARLRCSPMKGHSHVYWYRQLPEEGLKFMVYLQKENIIDESGMPKERFSAEFPKEGPSILRIQQVVRGDSAAYFCASSLTGDIQRNYGYTFGSGTRLTVV.

The chain couples TRBV29-1 to TRBJ2-3, with D uncertain. The germline V gene encodes CDR1 SQVTM and CDR2 ANQGSEA. Trimming left V 4 bases short and J 6 bases short, with 5 bases between. This CDR3 region has 10 residues. The CDR3 DNA follows: TGCAGCGTTGCCTATGATACGCAGTATTTT. Translated, it gives CSVAYDTQYF.

The genes are TRBV7-3 and TRBJ1-3; D is possibly TRBD1 (6 bases). Germline V lookup: CDR1 SGHTA, CDR2 FQGTGA. This CDR3 region has 16 residues. V gave up 0 bases and J gave up 0 bases, with 9 bases separating them. The DNA for the CDR3 is TGTGCCAGCAGCTTAACTACAGGGCTCTCTGGAAACACCATATATTTT. Translated: CASSLTTGLSGNTIYF.